The 20 T cell receptor beta chains presented below share a single source sample, sequenced in a study of regulatory dendritic cells for organ transplantation. Profiling relied on immunoSEQ multiplex PCR, and the TCRdb table lists in-frame clones only, not all of them. The table lists 20,000 to 25,000 clones, about 70% of them singletons. Sequences were obtained from memory CD4+ T cells from blood. As for subset: CD45RO+ memory T cells. The receptors were sampled from a human donor in good health.

The chain is built from TRBV6-1 and TRBJ1-2; perhaps TRBD1 as D (6 bases). Trimming took 0 bases from V and 4 from J, leaving 6 bases between them. This CDR3 has 13 amino acids. Germline-derived CDR1 and CDR2 are MNHNS and SASEGT. The CDR3 here is CASSEATGYGYTF. In DNA form, the CDR3 reads TGTGCCAGCAGTGAAGCGACAGGCTATGGCTACACCTTC.

The V gene is TRBV5-1, the J gene TRBJ1-3; the D gene is possibly TRBD1 (6 bases). CDR1 is SGHRS and CDR2 is YFSETQ in the germline V gene. V lost 2 bases to trimming and J lost 0 bases, with 12 bases between them. The CDR3 is made up of 16 amino acids. DNA of the CDR3: TGCGCCAGCAGCTTCGCAGGGGCCGGCTCTGGAAACACCATATATTTT. As protein: CASSFAGAGSGNTIYF.

This chain joins TRBV6-4 and TRBJ1-2, with D possibly matching TRBD1 (6 bases). Germline V gene lookup returns CDR1 MRHNA and CDR2 SNTAGT. Trimming removed 6 bases from V and 8 bases from J, with 16 bases in between. CDR3 size: 13 residues. In DNA, the CDR3 is TGTGCCAGCAGGGATACAGGGAACGCAGGCTACACCTTC. Translation gives CASRDTGNAGYTF.

V is TRBV2 and J is TRBJ1-1; 9 nucleotides match TRBD1. The germline CDR1 and CDR2 sequences are SNHLY and FYNNEI. V trimming: 6 bases; J trimming: 4 bases; junction bases outside the gene matches: 3. The CDR3 spans 13 residues. CDR3 amino acids: CASRGQGGTEAFF. For the CDR3, the DNA is TGTGCCAGCAGGGGACAGGGCGGCACTGAAGCTTTCTTT.

The gene calls are TRBV19 and TRBJ1-1, with 7 positions matching TRBD1. This CDR3 spans 13 amino acids. Losses at the gene ends were 2 bases for V and 6 bases for J; bases not matched to a gene: 3. Germline V lookup: CDR1 LNHDA, CDR2 SQIVND (reference sequence). The CDR3 coding sequence is TGTGCCAGTAGTATAAGGGGGCGCCCTGAAGCTTTCTTT. It is translated as CASSIRGRPEAFF. Full variable domain (missing parts from reference TRBV19 and TRBJ1-1): DGGITQSPKYLFRKEGQNVTLSCEQNLNHDAMYWYRQDPGQGLRLIYYSQIVNDFQKGDIAEGYSVSREKKESFPLTVTSAQKNPTAFYLCASSIRGRPEAFFGQGTRLTVV.

The chain has TRBV7-2 and TRBJ1-5; 7 positions match TRBD1. This CDR3 spans 16 amino acids. Germline V gene sequence: CDR1 SGHTA, CDR2 FQGNSA. Trimming cost V 2 bases and J 4 bases; bases outside gene matches: 8. This CDR3 is CASSLRARDRNQPQHF. The CDR3 nucleotides read TGTGCCAGCAGCTTAAGGGCCCGGGACAGAAATCAGCCCCAGCATTTT.

This rearrangement joins TRBV5-4 to TRBJ1-2; TRBD1 might be the D (5 bases). In germline, CDR1 is SGHNT, CDR2 YYREEE (reference sequence). Trimming took off 2 bases at V and 0 bases at J, with 8 bases between the two ends. This CDR3 contains 14 residues. This CDR3 is CASSFAGANYGYTF. The CDR3 coding sequence is TGTGCCAGCAGCTTCGCGGGGGCTAACTATGGCTACACCTTC.

This rearrangement joins TRBV2 to TRBJ1-3; 8 bases map to TRBD1. From germline, CDR1 is SNHLY and CDR2 FYNNEI. This CDR3 spans 16 amino acids. J gave up 0 bases and V 3 bases, and 4 bases lay outside the gene matches. As DNA, the CDR3 is TGTGCCAGCAGTGATAACAGGGGGTCCTCTGGAAACACCATATATTTT. Protein product: CASSDNRGSSGNTIYF.

The chain uses TRBV2 and TRBJ2-5; 9 bases are shared with TRBD1. This CDR3 region has 12 residues. CDR1 SNHLY and CDR2 FYNNEI come from the germline V gene. V dropped 7 bases and J dropped 5; count of bases not matched to a gene: 2. The CDR3 nucleotides are TGTGCCAGCACGGGACAGGGCGAGACCCAGTACTTC. Translated, it gives CASTGQGETQYF. Variable domain in full (rest from reference TRBV2 and TRBJ2-5): EPEVTQTPSHQVTQMGQEVILRCVPISNHLYFYWYRQILGQKVEFLVSFYNNEISEKSEIFDDQFSVERPDGSNFTLKIRSTKLEDSAMYFCASTGQGETQYFGPGTRLLVL.

The chain has TRBV5-1 and TRBJ2-2; TRBD1 might be the D (6 bases). The CDR3 sequence is 16 residues long. Germline CDR1 and CDR2: SGHRS and YFSETQ. With 0 bases removed from V and 1 base from J, the gap between germline ends came to 10 bases. The CDR3 reads CASSLGLGQNTGELFF. DNA of the CDR3: TGCGCCAGCAGCTTGGGCCTGGGACAGAACACCGGGGAGCTGTTTTTT.

The count of this clone is one. This chain links TRBV2 with TRBJ1-6; D is unresolved. CDR1 and CDR2 (germline): SNHLY, FYNNEI. Trimming shortened V by 2 bases and J by 0 bases, and 8 bases separated the two germline ends. The CDR3 loop spans 16 amino acids. In DNA, the CDR3 is TGTGCCAGCAGTGAAACGGAGAGCTCCTATAATTCACCCCTCCACTTT. This codes for CASSETESSYNSPLHF.

V usage is TRBV11-3 and J usage is TRBJ2-7; TRBD2 aligns across 13 bases. CDR1 and CDR2 from the germline V gene are SGHNT and YENEEA. There are 14 residues in the CDR3. V lost 4 bases, J lost 7 bases, and 4 bases stayed unmatched. The CDR3 DNA sequence: TGTGCCAGCAGCTCCGGACTAGCGGGGGTTGAGCAGTACTTC. This gives the protein CASSSGLAGVEQYF. The full variable domain, completed using reference TRBV11-3 and TRBJ2-7, is EAGVVQSPRYKIIEKKQPVAFWCNPISGHNTLYWYLQNLGQGPELLIRYENEEAVDDSQLPKDRFSAERLKGVDSTLKIQPAELGDSAVYLCASSSGLAGVEQYFGPGTRLTVT.

This clone was recorded once. The V and J genes are TRBV11-2 and TRBJ2-2, with 8 nucleotides matching TRBD2. This CDR3 region has 18 residues. V was pared by 0 bases and J by 4 bases, with 10 bases of the junction left unmatched. Germline V CDR1 and CDR2: SGHAT, FQNNGV. Here the CDR3 DNA reads TGTGCCAGCAGCTTAGATAGGGGGACTAGTTGGAGCACCGGGGAGCTGTTTTTT. Translating it yields CASSLDRGTSWSTGELFF.

The chain employs TRBV19 and TRBJ2-2; 10 positions match TRBD1. Germline lookup yields CDR1 LNHDA and CDR2 SQIVND (reference sequence). Trimming cost V 1 base and J 3 bases; bases outside gene matches: 2. This CDR3 has 16 amino acids. The CDR3 DNA reads TGTGCCAGTAGTATAGGGGGACAGGGGTACACCGGGGAGCTGTTTTTT. Its translation: CASSIGGQGYTGELFF.

The chain links TRBV15 to TRBJ1-2; D ambiguous. Per germline, CDR1 LNHNV and CDR2 YYDKDF (reference sequence). Trimming took 11 bases from V and 10 from J, leaving 17 bases between them. The CDR3 sequence is 11 residues long. CDR3 sequence: CAPPSGDNYTF. The CDR3, as DNA: TGTGCCCCACCATCAGGCGACAACTACACCTTC. Based on the CDR3 plus reference TRBV15 and TRBJ1-2, the full variable domain is DAMVIQNPRYQVTQFGKPVTLSCSQTLNHNVMYWYQQKSSQAPKLLFHYYDKDFNNEADTPDNFQSRRPNTSFCFLDIRSPGLGDTAMYLCAPPSGDNYTFGSGTRLTVV.

This chain links TRBV18 with TRBJ1-2; 12 nucleotides line up with TRBD1. CDR3 length: 15 residues. J lost 3 bases, V lost 5 bases, and 4 bases had no gene match. The germline V gene encodes CDR1 KGHSH and CDR2 LQKENI. Written as DNA, the CDR3 is TGTGCCAGCTCATCGGGACAGGGGGCTTACTATGGCTACACCTTC. It is translated as CASSSGQGAYYGYTF.

This clone was observed a handful of times. The V call is TRBV6-1, the J call TRBJ2-7, with D unclear. This CDR3 is built from 13 residues. V was trimmed by 3 bases and J by 7 bases, leaving 13 bases between them. Germline V gene lookup returns CDR1 MNHNS and CDR2 SASEGT. The CDR3 sequence: CASSDPLRLEQYF. CDR3 bases: TGTGCCAGCAGTGATCCGCTACGTCTGGAGCAGTACTTC.

A few counts support this clone. The chain is built from TRBV16 and TRBJ1-3; tentatively, D is TRBD1 (5 bases). The germline CDR1 and CDR2 sequences are KGHSY and FQNENV. The germline V and J ends were trimmed by 2 bases and 2 bases, with 10 bases remaining between them. This CDR3 spans 15 amino acids. CDR3 in DNA: TGTGCCAGCAGCCAAGAACGGGGGGCTGGAAACACCATATATTTT. It codes for CASSQERGAGNTIYF.

This clone was seen a handful of times. The chain is built from TRBV19 and TRBJ1-6; D may be TRBD1 (5 bases). The CDR3 contains 13 residues. The germline V gene has CDR1 LNHDA and CDR2 SQIVND (reference sequence). Deletions cut 6 bases from V and 9 bases from J, with 12 bases between. Here the CDR3 reads CASRSQGTSPLHF. In DNA form, the CDR3 reads TGTGCCAGTAGGTCGCAGGGAACTTCACCCCTCCACTTT.

The rearrangement links TRBV18 to TRBJ2-4; 11 bases align to TRBD1. The CDR3 runs to 17 residues. Germline-derived CDR1 and CDR2 are KGHSH and LQKENI. The junction had 7 bases not matched to a gene; V was cut back by 4 bases and J by 2 bases. The CDR3 protein is CASSLPLDRGPKNIQYF. DNA of the CDR3: TGTGCCAGCTCACTCCCCTTGGACAGGGGGCCCAAAAACATTCAGTACTTC.